The sequence of this T cell receptor beta chain was determined in a study of long-term antiretroviral therapy in people with HIV. Samples were assayed with immunoSEQ v3.0 at survey level. Only in-frame clones appear in the TCRdb table, and some are missing; sequencing was by immunoSEQ multiplex PCR. The sample contains some 25,000 clones, around 83% of which appear only once. Trimming took off 6 bases at V and 5 bases at J, with 7 bases between the two ends. Germline assignment: CDR1 KGHSH and CDR2 LQKENI. The CDR3 runs to 11 residues. This rearrangement joins TRBV18 to TRBJ2-5; D may be TRBD1 (5 bases). Here the sequenced sample was unsorted PBMCs, taken 0.7 years before starting antiretroviral therapy. The clonotype originates from a man aged 25 to 40 with HIV. CDR3 coding DNA: TGTGCCAGCTCCGCAGGGGAGACCCAGTACTTC. Its protein is CASSAGETQYF.